This is a list of T cell receptor beta chains from one sample in a study of cytomegalovirus exposure and HLA in healthy donors. Assay used: immunoSEQ multiplex PCR; TCRdb lists only in-frame clones, some missing. The data hold tens of thousands of clones, with around 76% observed a single time. Sequencing was done on a sample of PBMCs. These TCRs come from a man between 25 and 39 years old in good health and CMV-seronegative. Each CDR3 is given with its conserved first and last residue. The order of the fields is V gene, D gene, clone size, J gene, CDR3 protein, CDR3 DNA. The D gene is left open where the match is weak. Expanded clones are given a class, and other clones once, few, many or no size at all.

TRBV2	TRBD2	NA	TRBJ2-5	CASSDLGLADRETQYF	TGTGCCAGCAGTGACCTCGGACTAGCGGACCGTGAGACCCAGTACTTC
TRBV6-5	TRBD1	NA	TRBJ2-1	CASSYQPGQGYNEQFF	TGTGCCAGCAGTTATCAACCGGGACAGGGATACAATGAGCAGTTCTTC
TRBV7-6	TRBD2	NA	TRBJ2-3	CASSLAYSGGGRDTQYF	TGTGCCAGCAGCTTAGCCTATAGCGGGGGCGGGAGAGATACGCAGTATTTT
TRBV7-9	NA	NA	TRBJ2-1	CASSNPERRGNEQFF	TGTGCCAGCAGCAACCCAGAGCGGAGGGGCAATGAGCAGTTCTTC
TRBV18	NA	NA	TRBJ1-6	CASSPHPVNSPLHF	TGTGCCAGCTCCCCCCATCCAGTAAATTCACCCCTCCACTTT
TRBV29-1	TRBD1	NA	TRBJ2-3	CSVGQGQWATDTQYF	TGCAGCGTCGGACAGGGCCAGTGGGCCACAGATACGCAGTATTTT
TRBV27	NA	NA	TRBJ1-5	CASSLGQGSNQPQHF	TGTGCCAGCAGTTTAGGCCAGGGAAGCAATCAGCCCCAGCATTTT
TRBV7-2	NA	NA	TRBJ1-5	CASSDRRGDGQPQHF	TGTGCCAGCAGCGACCGAAGGGGTGATGGACAGCCCCAGCATTTT
TRBV5-1	TRBD2	NA	TRBJ2-1	CASSLPGLAGAGEQFF	TGCGCCAGCAGCTTACCGGGACTAGCGGGAGCTGGTGAGCAGTTCTTC
TRBV2	NA	few	TRBJ2-3	CASWPAAADTQYF	TGTGCCAGCTGGCCGGCCGCGGCAGATACGCAGTATTTT
TRBV15	NA	NA	TRBJ1-4	CATSRPNQGFGEKLFF	TGTGCCACCAGCAGGCCCAATCAGGGTTTCGGTGAAAAACTGTTTTTT
TRBV7-9	TRBD1	NA	TRBJ2-1	CASSLGQGSYNEQFF	TGTGCCAGCAGCCTGGGACAGGGATCCTACAATGAGCAGTTCTTC
TRBV7-9	NA	NA	TRBJ1-4	CASSFIGKGGEKLFF	TGTGCCAGCAGCTTTATCGGAAAGGGAGGTGAAAAACTGTTTTTT
TRBV10-3	NA	few	TRBJ1-4	CAIRGNEKLFF	TGTGCCATCCGGGGGAATGAAAAACTGTTTTTT
TRBV5-6	NA	NA	TRBJ1-2	CASSFVVATHYGYTF	TGTGCCAGCAGCTTCGTCGTAGCCACTCACTATGGCTACACCTTC
TRBV5-6	NA	NA	TRBJ1-1	CASSLIPRSEAFF	TGTGCCAGCAGCTTGATTCCCCGGTCTGAAGCTTTCTTT
TRBV27	NA	NA	TRBJ2-2	CASRLRGLLGELFF	TGTGCCAGCCGCTTACGGGGACTCCTCGGGGAGCTGTTTTTT
TRBV18	TRBD1	NA	TRBJ1-6	CASSPGTDHSPLHF	TGTGCCAGCTCACCTGGGACAGACCATTCACCCCTCCACTTT
TRBV5-8	NA	few	TRBJ1-1	CASSLVFEGGTEAFF	TGTGCCAGCAGCTTGGTGTTTGAAGGAGGGACTGAAGCTTTCTTT
TRBV6-6	TRBD1	once	TRBJ2-3	CASRTGPTSTDTQYF	TGTGCCAGCAGGACAGGGCCGACTAGCACAGATACGCAGTATTTT
TRBV7-6	NA	NA	TRBJ1-1	CASSLMGVRGSEAFF	TGTGCCAGCAGCTTAATGGGCGTACGGGGAAGTGAAGCTTTCTTT
TRBV27	TRBD1	NA	TRBJ1-1	CASSLEVKGQGDTEAFF	TGTGCCAGCAGTTTAGAGGTAAAGGGACAGGGGGACACTGAAGCTTTCTTT
TRBV9	NA	NA	TRBJ1-1	CASSVQTAMNTEAFF	TGTGCCAGCAGCGTTCAAACAGCCATGAACACTGAAGCTTTCTTT
TRBV5-1	TRBD1	NA	TRBJ1-2	CASSLNAGQGRSLGYTF	TGCGCCAGCAGCTTGAATGCGGGACAGGGGCGTTCCTTGGGCTACACCTTC
TRBV27	TRBD1	NA	TRBJ1-2	CASSLGTGGADYGYTF	TGTGCCAGCAGTTTAGGGACAGGGGGCGCAGACTATGGCTACACCTTC
TRBV10-3	TRBD1	NA	TRBJ2-1	CAITRTRDRYNEQFF	TGTGCCATCACTCGTACCCGGGACAGATACAATGAGCAGTTCTTC
TRBV5-4	TRBD2	NA	TRBJ2-2	CASSQTSGVSVRELFF	TGTGCCAGCAGCCAGACTAGCGGGGTTAGTGTCAGGGAGCTGTTTTTT
TRBV7-2	NA	NA	TRBJ1-2	CASSLAERRDRGYTF	TGTGCCAGCAGCTTAGCCGAAAGGCGGGATAGGGGCTACACCTTC
TRBV5-6	NA	few	TRBJ2-2	CASSTLGQNTGELFF	TGTGCCAGCAGCACCTTGGGGCAGAACACCGGGGAGCTGTTTTTT
TRBV19	NA	NA	TRBJ2-2	CASSRDNPGELFF	TGTGCCAGTAGCAGGGACAACCCCGGGGAGCTGTTTTTT
TRBV4-1	TRBD1	NA	TRBJ1-1	CASSQDKSWTGGFGTEAFF	TGCGCCAGCAGCCAAGATAAATCGTGGACAGGGGGCTTTGGCACTGAAGCTTTCTTT
TRBV6-1	TRBD2	few	TRBJ2-7	CAIRTSGDYEQYF	TGTGCCATCAGGACTAGCGGGGACTACGAGCAGTACTTC
TRBV2	NA	once	TRBJ2-5	CASRGWRGQKTQYF	TGTGCCAGCAGAGGGTGGCGGGGCCAGAAGACCCAGTACTTC
TRBV7-9	TRBD2	NA	TRBJ2-1	CASSYLLADYNEQFF	TGTGCCAGCAGCTACTTACTAGCGGACTACAATGAGCAGTTCTTC
TRBV5-5	TRBD1	NA	TRBJ1-2	CASSGPGQGPYGYTF	TGTGCCAGCAGCGGGCCGGGACAGGGACCATATGGCTACACCTTC
TRBV9	TRBD1	NA	TRBJ2-3	CASSVEGGTGGTDTQYF	TGTGCCAGCAGCGTAGAAGGAGGGACAGGGGGCACAGATACGCAGTATTTT
TRBV7-6	NA	once	TRBJ2-3	CASSLSYRVGLNTDTQYF	TGTGCCAGCAGCTTATCCTATCGTGTGGGACTTAACACAGATACGCAGTATTTT
TRBV7-9	NA	few	TRBJ2-2	CASSLAFSTGELFF	TGTGCCAGCAGCCTAGCGTTTAGCACCGGGGAGCTGTTTTTT
TRBV19	NA	once	TRBJ1-2	CASSTPQGLLGYGYTF	TGTGCCAGTAGCACCCCCCAGGGCCTCCTAGGCTATGGCTACACCTTC
TRBV6-1	TRBD1	few	TRBJ1-2	CASSELTGSIVGYTF	TGTGCCAGCAGTGAATTGACAGGGTCGATCGTTGGCTACACCTTC
TRBV19	TRBD1	NA	TRBJ2-5	CASSDTGGFLETQYF	TGTGCCAGTAGTGACACAGGGGGCTTCCTTGAGACCCAGTACTTC
TRBV5-1	TRBD1	NA	TRBJ2-7	CASSLVGTGSNEQYF	TGCGCCAGCAGCTTGGTTGGGACAGGGAGCAACGAGCAGTACTTC
TRBV11-2	NA	NA	TRBJ1-4	CASSLTGGPEKLFF	TGTGCCAGCAGCTTAACAGGAGGGCCTGAAAAACTGTTTTTT
TRBV27	NA	NA	TRBJ1-1	CASSLSPGGRAEAFF	TGTGCCAGCAGTTTATCCCCGGGGGGAAGGGCTGAAGCTTTCTTT